The source of this T cell receptor (beta chain) is a study of blood T cell repertoires in COVID-19. This clone is a singleton in its sample. The CDR3 consists of 14 residues. Trimming removed 0 bases at V and 2 bases at J, with 8 bases between. The germline gives CDR1 SGHNT, CDR2 YYREEE (reference sequence). This table comes from immunoSEQ multiplex PCR, and its TCRdb copy is limited to in-frame clones, with some not included. This sample has about 280,000 clones, with around 85% found just once. The chain carries TRBV5-4 and TRBJ2-5; no reliable D call. The sample consisted of peripheral blood. This clonotype was obtained from a woman between 70 and 85 years old with acute or convalescent COVID-19. CDR3 residues: CASSLGAAQETQYF. Here the CDR3 DNA reads TGTGCCAGCAGCTTGGGGGCAGCTCAAGAGACCCAGTACTTC.